The rows below give T cell receptor beta chains drawn from one sample of a study of cytomegalovirus exposure and HLA in healthy donors. The method was immunoSEQ multiplex PCR; TCRdb's version includes in-frame clones alone and lacks a portion of them. The table lists 120,000 to 150,000 clones, more than 75% of them singletons. Sequencing was done on a sample of PBMCs. These receptors originate from a man between 18 and 29 years old in good health and CMV-seropositive. Each CDR3 is given with its conserved first and last residue. D genes are given only for firm matches. A clone size is listed for some rows: how often the clone was seen (once, few, many), or a class if it is expanded.

v_gene: TRBV5-1
d_gene: TRBD2
j_gene: TRBJ2-7
len: 18
abundance: NA
CDR3aa: CASSLSGIRLAGAVEQYF
CDR3nt: TGCGCCAGCAGCTTGTCAGGGATCCGACTAGCGGGAGCTGTAGAGCAGTACTTC

v_gene: TRBV5-8
d_gene: NA
j_gene: TRBJ2-3
len: 15
abundance: NA
CDR3aa: CASRPGLGGTDTQYF
CDR3nt: TGTGCCAGCAGGCCGGGTTTGGGAGGCACAGATACGCAGTATTTT

v_gene: TRBV6-1
d_gene: NA
j_gene: TRBJ1-5
len: 17
abundance: few
CDR3aa: CASSESWGGGSNQPQHF
CDR3nt: TGTGCCAGCAGTGAAAGTTGGGGAGGGGGTTCCAATCAGCCCCAGCATTTT

v_gene: TRBV27
d_gene: NA
j_gene: TRBJ2-7
len: 15
abundance: NA
CDR3aa: CASSLSYPHLYEQYF
CDR3nt: TGTGCCAGCAGTTTATCATACCCACACCTGTACGAGCAGTACTTC

v_gene: TRBV7-9
d_gene: NA
j_gene: TRBJ1-5
len: 12
abundance: NA
CDR3aa: CASSPSNQPQHF
CDR3nt: TGTGCCAGCAGCCCGAGCAATCAGCCCCAGCATTTT

v_gene: TRBV28
d_gene: NA
j_gene: TRBJ2-5
len: 16
abundance: NA
CDR3aa: CASSLWGRGDQETQYF
CDR3nt: TGTGCCAGCAGTTTATGGGGCAGGGGGGACCAAGAGACCCAGTACTTC

v_gene: TRBV6-1
d_gene: TRBD1
j_gene: TRBJ1-5
len: 16
abundance: NA
CDR3aa: CASSEALGTDKLAQHF
CDR3nt: TGTGCCAGCAGTGAAGCGCTTGGGACAGACAAATTGGCCCAGCATTTT

v_gene: TRBV10-1
d_gene: NA
j_gene: TRBJ1-1
len: 14
abundance: NA
CDR3aa: CASSGDSENTEAFF
CDR3nt: TGCGCCAGCAGTGGTGACAGCGAGAACACTGAAGCTTTCTTT

v_gene: TRBV30
d_gene: TRBD1
j_gene: TRBJ1-6
len: 13
abundance: few
CDR3aa: CAWNGQEYSPLHF
CDR3nt: TGTGCCTGGAACGGACAGGAATATTCACCCCTCCACTTT

v_gene: TRBV19
d_gene: NA
j_gene: TRBJ1-2
len: 16
abundance: NA
CDR3aa: CASSITGGQQARGYTF
CDR3nt: TGTGCCAGTAGTATTACTGGGGGACAACAGGCCAGGGGCTACACCTTC

v_gene: TRBV7-3
d_gene: NA
j_gene: TRBJ2-3
len: 14
abundance: few
CDR3aa: CASSLAPGTDTQYF
CDR3nt: TGTGCCAGCAGCTTGGCTCCGGGGACAGATACGCAGTATTTT

v_gene: TRBV29-1
d_gene: NA
j_gene: TRBJ1-2
len: 18
abundance: NA
CDR3aa: CSVEAKRTRTDSNYGYTF
CDR3nt: TGCAGCGTTGAAGCAAAAAGGACCCGGACAGACTCTAACTATGGCTACACCTTC

v_gene: TRBV4-1
d_gene: TRBD1
j_gene: TRBJ1-5
len: 17
abundance: NA
CDR3aa: CASSQLPGQGAEQPQHF
CDR3nt: TGCGCCAGCAGCCAATTACCGGGACAGGGGGCCGAACAGCCCCAGCATTTT

v_gene: TRBV14
d_gene: NA
j_gene: TRBJ2-1
len: 14
abundance: NA
CDR3aa: CASSQEVLHNEQFF
CDR3nt: TGTGCCAGCAGCCAAGAAGTACTCCACAATGAGCAGTTCTTC

v_gene: TRBV4-2
d_gene: TRBD1
j_gene: TRBJ1-4
len: 18
abundance: NA
CDR3aa: CASSQKGTGEQGNEKLFF
CDR3nt: TGTGCCAGCAGCCAAAAGGGGACAGGGGAGCAGGGTAATGAAAAACTGTTTTTT

v_gene: TRBV6-6
d_gene: TRBD2
j_gene: TRBJ2-5
len: 16
abundance: NA
CDR3aa: CASSYASGRTGETQYF
CDR3nt: TGTGCCAGCAGTTACGCTAGCGGGAGAACTGGGGAGACCCAGTACTTC

v_gene: TRBV6-5
d_gene: TRBD1
j_gene: TRBJ1-5
len: 13
abundance: NA
CDR3aa: CASRETGSQPQHF
CDR3nt: TGTGCCAGCAGGGAGACAGGGAGTCAGCCCCAGCATTTT

v_gene: TRBV18
d_gene: TRBD1
j_gene: TRBJ1-3
len: 16
abundance: NA
CDR3aa: CASSPETGVSGNTIYF
CDR3nt: TGTGCCAGCTCACCGGAGACAGGGGTCTCTGGAAACACCATATATTTT

v_gene: TRBV28
d_gene: NA
j_gene: TRBJ2-7
len: 14
abundance: NA
CDR3aa: CASSFSQGPYEQYF
CDR3nt: TGTGCCAGCAGTTTTTCGCAGGGGCCCTACGAGCAGTACTTC

v_gene: TRBV9
d_gene: NA
j_gene: TRBJ2-3
len: 14
abundance: NA
CDR3aa: CASSVQAPAREQYF
CDR3nt: TGTGCCAGCAGCGTACAAGCGCCCGCACGCGAGCAGTATTTT

v_gene: TRBV5-6
d_gene: NA
j_gene: TRBJ2-1
len: 13
abundance: NA
CDR3aa: CASSLERYNEQFF
CDR3nt: TGTGCCAGCAGCTTGGAGCGCTACAATGAGCAGTTCTTC

v_gene: TRBV30
d_gene: NA
j_gene: TRBJ1-5
len: 13
abundance: few
CDR3aa: CAWSAGGYQPQHF
CDR3nt: TGTGCCTGGAGCGCCGGGGGTTATCAGCCCCAGCATTTT

v_gene: TRBV6-1
d_gene: TRBD1
j_gene: TRBJ2-3
len: 11
abundance: NA
CDR3aa: CAIWTGDTQYF
CDR3nt: TGTGCCATTTGGACAGGAGATACGCAGTATTTT

v_gene: TRBV5-6
d_gene: NA
j_gene: TRBJ1-2
len: 15
abundance: NA
CDR3aa: CASSLWARRPYGYTF
CDR3nt: TGTGCCAGCAGCTTGTGGGCCAGGCGACCCTATGGCTACACCTTC

v_gene: TRBV6-6
d_gene: TRBD1
j_gene: TRBJ1-4
len: 15
abundance: NA
CDR3aa: CASSPEGAPNEKLFF
CDR3nt: TGTGCCAGCAGTCCCGAGGGGGCCCCAAATGAAAAACTGTTTTTT

v_gene: TRBV5-1
d_gene: TRBD2
j_gene: TRBJ2-5
len: 16
abundance: NA
CDR3aa: CASRTLAGDFQETQYF
CDR3nt: TGCGCCAGCAGGACACTAGCGGGGGACTTCCAAGAGACCCAGTACTTC

v_gene: TRBV9
d_gene: NA
j_gene: TRBJ1-1
len: 14
abundance: few
CDR3aa: CASSVANTNTEAFF
CDR3nt: TGTGCCAGCAGCGTAGCGAACACGAACACTGAAGCTTTCTTT

v_gene: TRBV19
d_gene: TRBD1
j_gene: TRBJ1-6
len: 16
abundance: NA
CDR3aa: CASSIAGQRQDSPLHF
CDR3nt: TGTGCCAGTAGTATTGCGGGACAGCGCCAGGATTCACCCCTCCACTTT

v_gene: TRBV5-1
d_gene: NA
j_gene: TRBJ1-3
len: 15
abundance: NA
CDR3aa: CASSLVPGFGNTIYF
CDR3nt: TGCGCCAGCAGCTTGGTTCCGGGATTCGGAAACACCATATATTTT

v_gene: TRBV27
d_gene: TRBD1
j_gene: TRBJ1-2
len: 14
abundance: NA
CDR3aa: CASSLRGQYHGYTF
CDR3nt: TGTGCCAGCAGTTTAAGGGGGCAATATCATGGCTACACCTTC

v_gene: TRBV10-2
d_gene: TRBD2
j_gene: TRBJ2-2
len: 17
abundance: NA
CDR3aa: CASTQEEAGAITGELFF
CDR3nt: TGCGCCAGCACCCAGGAAGAAGCGGGAGCAATCACCGGGGAGCTGTTTTTT

v_gene: TRBV19
d_gene: TRBD1
j_gene: TRBJ1-6
len: 15
abundance: NA
CDR3aa: CASSGQGAGNSPLHF
CDR3nt: TGTGCCAGTAGCGGACAGGGGGCCGGTAATTCACCCCTCCACTTT

v_gene: TRBV10-2
d_gene: TRBD2
j_gene: TRBJ2-3
len: 15
abundance: NA
CDR3aa: CASSEQRGYTDTQYF
CDR3nt: TGCGCCAGCAGTGAGCAGCGGGGGTACACAGATACGCAGTATTTT

v_gene: TRBV30
d_gene: NA
j_gene: TRBJ2-4
len: 14
abundance: NA
CDR3aa: CAWSVRGGVNIQYF
CDR3nt: TGTGCCTGGAGTGTAAGAGGGGGGGTAAACATTCAGTACTTC

v_gene: TRBV30
d_gene: NA
j_gene: TRBJ2-7
len: 13
abundance: NA
CDR3aa: CAWSLGEFYEQYF
CDR3nt: TGTGCCTGGAGTCTAGGGGAATTCTACGAGCAGTACTTC

v_gene: TRBV7-9
d_gene: NA
j_gene: TRBJ2-3
len: 10
abundance: NA
CDR3aa: CASGGGTQYF
CDR3nt: TGTGCCAGTGGAGGGGGCACGCAGTATTTT

v_gene: TRBV29-1
d_gene: NA
j_gene: TRBJ1-1
len: 12
abundance: NA
CDR3aa: CSVTQAGTEAFF
CDR3nt: TGCAGCGTAACCCAAGCAGGGACTGAAGCTTTCTTT

v_gene: TRBV5-1
d_gene: NA
j_gene: TRBJ1-4
len: 14
abundance: NA
CDR3aa: CASSLAGSNEKLFF
CDR3nt: TGCGCCAGCAGCTTGGCAGGGTCTAATGAAAAACTGTTTTTT

v_gene: TRBV19
d_gene: NA
j_gene: TRBJ1-4
len: 16
abundance: NA
CDR3aa: CASSIARPRFGEKLFF
CDR3nt: TGTGCCAGTAGTATAGCTAGGCCCCGGTTCGGGGAAAAACTGTTTTTT

v_gene: TRBV25-1
d_gene: TRBD2
j_gene: TRBJ2-1
len: 15
abundance: NA
CDR3aa: CASSDPNSASGVRFF
CDR3nt: TGTGCCAGCAGTGACCCGAACTCCGCTAGCGGGGTCCGCTTCTTC

v_gene: TRBV5-4
d_gene: NA
j_gene: TRBJ1-4
len: 15
abundance: few
CDR3aa: CASSLGGGTYEKLFF
CDR3nt: TGTGCCAGCAGCTTGGGAGGGGGTACCTATGAAAAACTGTTTTTT

v_gene: TRBV10-2
d_gene: TRBD1
j_gene: TRBJ2-7
len: 13
abundance: once
CDR3aa: CASRTGGSYEQYF
CDR3nt: TGCGCCAGCAGGACAGGGGGCTCCTACGAGCAGTACTTC

v_gene: TRBV6-5
d_gene: NA
j_gene: TRBJ2-7
len: 11
abundance: NA
CDR3aa: CASSSPQEQYF
CDR3nt: TGTGCCAGCAGTTCCCCACAGGAGCAGTACTTC

v_gene: TRBV18
d_gene: NA
j_gene: TRBJ1-2
len: 15
abundance: NA
CDR3aa: CASSPRPGPNYGYTF
CDR3nt: TGTGCCAGCTCACCACGGCCAGGCCCAAACTATGGCTACACCTTC

v_gene: TRBV30
d_gene: NA
j_gene: TRBJ1-2
len: 13
abundance: NA
CDR3aa: CAWSLTGKDGYTF
CDR3nt: TGTGCCTGGAGTTTAACAGGGAAGGATGGCTACACCTTC

v_gene: TRBV25-1
d_gene: TRBD1
j_gene: TRBJ1-2
len: 14
abundance: NA
CDR3aa: CASSGRGTGVGYTF
CDR3nt: TGTGCCAGCAGTGGGCGGGGGACAGGGGTCGGCTACACCTTC

v_gene: TRBV6-5
d_gene: NA
j_gene: TRBJ1-2
len: 14
abundance: once
CDR3aa: CASSYSRQAYGYTF
CDR3nt: TGTGCCAGCAGTTACTCCCGACAGGCCTATGGCTACACCTTC

v_gene: TRBV29-1
d_gene: NA
j_gene: TRBJ2-7
len: 13
abundance: NA
CDR3aa: CSAEAPRSSEQYF
CDR3nt: TGCAGCGCTGAGGCCCCGAGGTCCTCCGAGCAGTACTTC

v_gene: TRBV2
d_gene: NA
j_gene: TRBJ1-3
len: 15
abundance: NA
CDR3aa: CASRSIYRSGNTIYF
CDR3nt: TGTGCCAGCAGATCGATTTACAGGTCTGGAAACACCATATATTTT

v_gene: TRBV4-2
d_gene: NA
j_gene: TRBJ2-5
len: 13
abundance: NA
CDR3aa: CASSQDARETQYF
CDR3nt: TGTGCCAGCAGCCAAGATGCACGGGAGACCCAGTACTTC

v_gene: TRBV5-1
d_gene: NA
j_gene: TRBJ2-4
len: 16
abundance: NA
CDR3aa: CASSQGPDRAKNIQYF
CDR3nt: TGCGCCAGCAGCCAGGGGCCGGACAGAGCCAAAAACATTCAGTACTTC

v_gene: TRBV7-6
d_gene: TRBD1
j_gene: TRBJ1-1
len: 15
abundance: NA
CDR3aa: CASSSYTGANTEAFF
CDR3nt: TGTGCCAGCAGCTCGTATACAGGGGCGAACACTGAAGCTTTCTTT

v_gene: TRBV7-6
d_gene: NA
j_gene: TRBJ2-1
len: 14
abundance: NA
CDR3aa: CASSSTGLYNEQFF
CDR3nt: TGTGCCAGCAGCTCCACGGGACTCTACAATGAGCAGTTCTTC

v_gene: TRBV14
d_gene: TRBD2
j_gene: TRBJ2-1
len: 15
abundance: NA
CDR3aa: CASSQTSGGPNEQFF
CDR3nt: TGTGCCAGCAGCCAAACTAGCGGGGGGCCTAATGAGCAGTTCTTC

v_gene: TRBV28
d_gene: TRBD2
j_gene: TRBJ2-7
len: 15
abundance: NA
CDR3aa: CASSLSASGSYEQYF
CDR3nt: TGTGCCAGCAGTTTATCGGCTAGCGGCTCCTACGAGCAGTACTTC

v_gene: TRBV6-5
d_gene: NA
j_gene: TRBJ2-3
len: 15
abundance: NA
CDR3aa: CASRQNGVSTDTQYF
CDR3nt: TGTGCCAGCAGACAGAACGGGGTCAGCACAGATACGCAGTATTTT

v_gene: TRBV11-2
d_gene: TRBD1
j_gene: TRBJ1-5
len: 16
abundance: NA
CDR3aa: CASSPSRGQGRQPQHF
CDR3nt: TGTGCCAGCAGCCCCTCAAGGGGACAGGGAAGGCAGCCCCAGCATTTT

v_gene: TRBV7-9
d_gene: NA
j_gene: TRBJ2-2
len: 15
abundance: once
CDR3aa: CASRPRLVVAGELFF
CDR3nt: TGTGCCAGCAGACCTCGACTAGTGGTGGCCGGGGAGCTGTTTTTT

v_gene: TRBV15
d_gene: NA
j_gene: TRBJ1-3
len: 15
abundance: NA
CDR3aa: CATRETGGAGNTIYF
CDR3nt: TGTGCCACCAGAGAGACAGGTGGCGCTGGAAACACCATATATTTT